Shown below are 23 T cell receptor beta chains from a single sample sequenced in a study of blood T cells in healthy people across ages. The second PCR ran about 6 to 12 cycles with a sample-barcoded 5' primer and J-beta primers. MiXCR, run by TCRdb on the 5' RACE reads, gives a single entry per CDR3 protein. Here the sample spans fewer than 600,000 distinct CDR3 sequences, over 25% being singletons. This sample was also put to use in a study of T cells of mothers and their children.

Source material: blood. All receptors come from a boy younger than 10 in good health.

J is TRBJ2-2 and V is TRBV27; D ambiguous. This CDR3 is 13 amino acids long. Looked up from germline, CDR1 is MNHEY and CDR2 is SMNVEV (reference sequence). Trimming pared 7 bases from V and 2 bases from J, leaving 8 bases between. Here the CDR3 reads CASKEHNTGELFF. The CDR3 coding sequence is TGTGCCAGCAAGGAACATAACACCGGGGAGCTGTTTTTT.

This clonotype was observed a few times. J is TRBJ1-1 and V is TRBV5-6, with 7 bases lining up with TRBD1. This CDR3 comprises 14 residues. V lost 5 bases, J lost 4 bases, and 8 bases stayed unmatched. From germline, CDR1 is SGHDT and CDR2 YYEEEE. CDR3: CASRSTGIVTEAFF. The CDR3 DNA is TGTGCCAGCAGATCGACAGGGATCGTCACTGAAGCTTTCTTT.

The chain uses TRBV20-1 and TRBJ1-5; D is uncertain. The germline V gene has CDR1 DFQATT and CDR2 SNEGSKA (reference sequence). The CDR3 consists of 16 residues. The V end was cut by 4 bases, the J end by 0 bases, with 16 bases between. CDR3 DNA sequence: TGCAGTGCTATCGATACCGCGGACCATAGCAATCAGCCCCAGCATTTT. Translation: CSAIDTADHSNQPQHF.

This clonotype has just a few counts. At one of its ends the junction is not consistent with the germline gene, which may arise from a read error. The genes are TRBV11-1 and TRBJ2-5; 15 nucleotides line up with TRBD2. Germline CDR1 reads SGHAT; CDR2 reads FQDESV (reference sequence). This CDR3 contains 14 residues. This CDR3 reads CASSFSGTSGGKFF. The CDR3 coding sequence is TGTGCCAGCAGCTTCTCCGGGACTAGCGGGGGGAAGTTCTTC.

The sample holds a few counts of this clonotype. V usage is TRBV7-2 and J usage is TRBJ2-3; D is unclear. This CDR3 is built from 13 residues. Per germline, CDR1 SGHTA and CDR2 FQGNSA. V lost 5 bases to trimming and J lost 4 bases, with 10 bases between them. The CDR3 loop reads CASSQSGSDTQYF. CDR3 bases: TGTGCCAGCAGCCAGAGTGGATCAGATACGCAGTATTTT.

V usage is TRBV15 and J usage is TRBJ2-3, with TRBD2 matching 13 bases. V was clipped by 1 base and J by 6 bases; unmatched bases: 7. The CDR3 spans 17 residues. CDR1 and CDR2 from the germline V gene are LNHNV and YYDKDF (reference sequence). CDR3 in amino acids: CATSRGWTSGRTDTQYF. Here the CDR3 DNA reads TGTGCCACCAGCAGAGGCTGGACTAGCGGGAGAACTGATACGCAGTATTTT.

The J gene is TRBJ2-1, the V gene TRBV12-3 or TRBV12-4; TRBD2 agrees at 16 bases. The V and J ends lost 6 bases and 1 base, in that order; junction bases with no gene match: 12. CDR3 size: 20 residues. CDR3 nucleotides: TGTGCCAGCAGAAAACCGGGACTAGCGGGGGGGCCGGGATCCTACAATGAGCAGTTCTTC. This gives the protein CASRKPGLAGGPGSYNEQFF.

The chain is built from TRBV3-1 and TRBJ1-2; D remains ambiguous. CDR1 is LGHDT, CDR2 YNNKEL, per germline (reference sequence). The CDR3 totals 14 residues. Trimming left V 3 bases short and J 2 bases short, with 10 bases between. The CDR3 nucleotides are TGTGCCAGCAGCCACACAGAAAGGAACTATGGCTACACCTTC. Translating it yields CASSHTERNYGYTF.

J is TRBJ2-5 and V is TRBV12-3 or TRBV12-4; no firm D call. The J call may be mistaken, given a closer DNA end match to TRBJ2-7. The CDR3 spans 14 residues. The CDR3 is CASSFTARAYEQYF. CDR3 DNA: TGTGCCAGCAGTTTTACAGCCCGAGCCTACGAGCAGTACTTC.

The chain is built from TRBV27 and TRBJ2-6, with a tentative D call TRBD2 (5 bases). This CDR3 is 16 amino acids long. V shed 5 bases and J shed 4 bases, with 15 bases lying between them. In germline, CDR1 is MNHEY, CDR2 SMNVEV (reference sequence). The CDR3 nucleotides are TGTGCCAGCAGTCTAACCCCGGAGGCAGGGGCCAACGTCCTGACTTTC. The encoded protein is CASSLTPEAGANVLTF.

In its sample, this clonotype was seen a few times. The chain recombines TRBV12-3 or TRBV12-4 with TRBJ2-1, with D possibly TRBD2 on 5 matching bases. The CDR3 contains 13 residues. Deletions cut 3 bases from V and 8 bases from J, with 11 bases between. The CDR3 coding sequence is TGTGCCAGCAGTTTTACTAGTCCCGATGAGCAGTTCTTC. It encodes CASSFTSPDEQFF.

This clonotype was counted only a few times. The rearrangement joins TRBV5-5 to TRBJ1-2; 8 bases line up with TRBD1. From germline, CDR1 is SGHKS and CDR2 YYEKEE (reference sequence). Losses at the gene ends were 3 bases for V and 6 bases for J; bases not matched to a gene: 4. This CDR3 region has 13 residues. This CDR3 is CASSWTGLNGYTF. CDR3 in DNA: TGTGCCAGCAGCTGGACAGGGTTAAATGGCTACACCTTC.

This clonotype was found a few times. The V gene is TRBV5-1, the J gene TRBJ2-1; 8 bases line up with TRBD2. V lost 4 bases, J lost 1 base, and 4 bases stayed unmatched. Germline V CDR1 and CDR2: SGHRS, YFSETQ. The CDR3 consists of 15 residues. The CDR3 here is CASSRGGGSYNEQFF. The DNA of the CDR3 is TGCGCCAGCAGCCGGGGGGGCGGTTCCTACAATGAGCAGTTCTTC.

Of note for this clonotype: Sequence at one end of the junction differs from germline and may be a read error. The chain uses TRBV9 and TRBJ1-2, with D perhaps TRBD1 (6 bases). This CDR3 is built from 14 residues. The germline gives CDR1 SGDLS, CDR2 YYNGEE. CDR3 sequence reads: CASSANTGAYGYTF. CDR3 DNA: TGTGCCAGTAGCGCCAACACGGGGGCCTATGGCTACACCTTC.

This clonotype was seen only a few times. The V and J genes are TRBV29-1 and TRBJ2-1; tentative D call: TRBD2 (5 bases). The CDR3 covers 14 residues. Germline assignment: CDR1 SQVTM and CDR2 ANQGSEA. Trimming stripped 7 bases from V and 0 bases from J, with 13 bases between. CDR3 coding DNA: TGCAGCGCCGACGGGGAGAGCTCCTACAATGAGCAGTTCTTC. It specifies CSADGESSYNEQFF.

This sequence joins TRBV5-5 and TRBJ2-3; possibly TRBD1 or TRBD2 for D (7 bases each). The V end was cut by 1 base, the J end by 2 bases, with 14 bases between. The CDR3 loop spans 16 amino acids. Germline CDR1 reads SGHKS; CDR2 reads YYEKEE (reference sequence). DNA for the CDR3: TGTGCCAGCAGCTTGAGGGGGGGACAGTCCACAGATACGCAGTATTTT. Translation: CASSLRGGQSTDTQYF.

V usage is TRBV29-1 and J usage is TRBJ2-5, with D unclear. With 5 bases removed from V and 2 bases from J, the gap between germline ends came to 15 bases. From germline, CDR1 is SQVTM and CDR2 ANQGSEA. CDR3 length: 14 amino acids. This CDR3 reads CSVWVLGQQETQYF. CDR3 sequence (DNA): TGCAGCGTTTGGGTCTTAGGGCAACAAGAGACCCAGTACTTC.

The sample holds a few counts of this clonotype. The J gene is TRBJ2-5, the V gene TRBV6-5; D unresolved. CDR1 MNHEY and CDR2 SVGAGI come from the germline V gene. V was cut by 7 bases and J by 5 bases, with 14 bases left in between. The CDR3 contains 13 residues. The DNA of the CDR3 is TGTGCCAGCAATGTGAATCAAGGGGAGACCCAGTACTTC. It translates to CASNVNQGETQYF.

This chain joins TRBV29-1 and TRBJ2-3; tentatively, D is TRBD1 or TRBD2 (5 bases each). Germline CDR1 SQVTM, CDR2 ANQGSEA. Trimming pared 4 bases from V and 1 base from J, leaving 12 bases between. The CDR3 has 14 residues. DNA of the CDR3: TGCAGCGTTGTGCCGGGGACCCGCACAGATACGCAGTATTTT. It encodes CSVVPGTRTDTQYF.

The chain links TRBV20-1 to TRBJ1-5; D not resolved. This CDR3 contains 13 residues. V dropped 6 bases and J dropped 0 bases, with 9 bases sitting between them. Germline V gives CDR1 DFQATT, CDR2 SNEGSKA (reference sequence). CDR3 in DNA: TGCAGTGCCCTCCCCACTAGCAATCAGCCCCAGCATTTT. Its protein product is CSALPTSNQPQHF.

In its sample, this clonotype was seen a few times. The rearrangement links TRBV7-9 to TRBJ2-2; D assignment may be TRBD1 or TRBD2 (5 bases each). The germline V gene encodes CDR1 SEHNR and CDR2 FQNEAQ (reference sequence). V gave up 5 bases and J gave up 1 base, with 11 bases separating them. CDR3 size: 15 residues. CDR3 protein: CASSPVGGNTGELFF. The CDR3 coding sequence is TGTGCCAGCAGCCCCGTTGGGGGGAACACCGGGGAGCTGTTTTTT.

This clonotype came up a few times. This CDR3 reads CSANEGAHSGANVLTF. The CDR3 nucleotides are TGCAGTGCTAACGAAGGGGCCCACTCTGGGGCCAACGTCCTGACTTTC. The chain has TRBV20-1 and TRBJ2-6; maybe TRBD1 (5 bases). The germline gives CDR1 DFQATT, CDR2 SNEGSKA (reference sequence). The CDR3 extends over 16 amino acids. V lost 4 bases to trimming and J lost 0 bases, with 13 bases between them.

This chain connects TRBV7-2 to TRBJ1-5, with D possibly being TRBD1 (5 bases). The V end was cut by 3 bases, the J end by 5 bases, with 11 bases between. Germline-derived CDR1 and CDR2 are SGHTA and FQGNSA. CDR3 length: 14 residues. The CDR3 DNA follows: TGTGCCAGCAGCTTGCGGGGGTTGGATCAGCCCCAGCATTTT. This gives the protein CASSLRGLDQPQHF.